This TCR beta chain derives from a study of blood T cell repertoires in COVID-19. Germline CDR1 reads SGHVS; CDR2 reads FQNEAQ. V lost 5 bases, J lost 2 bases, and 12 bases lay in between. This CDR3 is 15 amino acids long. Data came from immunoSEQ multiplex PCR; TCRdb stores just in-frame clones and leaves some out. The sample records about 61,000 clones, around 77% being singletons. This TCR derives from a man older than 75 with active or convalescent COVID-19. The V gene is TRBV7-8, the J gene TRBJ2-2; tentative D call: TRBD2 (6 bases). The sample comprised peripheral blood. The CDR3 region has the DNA TGTGCCAGCAGCCTGGGACTCCATAACACCGGGGAGCTGTTTTTT. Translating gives CASSLGLHNTGELFF. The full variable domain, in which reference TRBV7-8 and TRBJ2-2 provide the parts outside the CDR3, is GAGVSQSPRYKVAKRGQDVALRCDPISGHVSLFWYQQALGQGPEFLTYFQNEAQLDKSGLPSDRFFAERPEGSVSTLKIQRTQQEDSAVYLCASSLGLHNTGELFFGEGSRLTVL.